This T cell receptor beta chain originates from a study of shared clonotypes between healthy human individuals. CDR3 length: 14 residues. Trimming took 3 bases from V and 5 from J, leaving 14 bases between them. Germline V lookup: CDR1 SGHDT, CDR2 YYEEEE. Only in-frame clones appear in the TCRdb table, and some are missing; sequencing was by immunoSEQ multiplex PCR. The sample has 550,000 to 600,000 clones, around 78% seen once. The sequenced material came from PBMCs. This TCR was recovered from a woman between 40 and 50 years old in good health. Some clones in this sample may be carry-over from other donors' samples. The chain recombines TRBV5-6 with TRBJ2-5; no clear D gene. The CDR3 here is CASSSSPLWETQYF. In DNA form, the CDR3 reads TGTGCCAGCAGCTCGTCACCTTTGTGGGAGACCCAGTACTTC.